A single T cell receptor (beta chain) is shown here with its context. A multiplex PCR was run with 60 Vbeta primers and 13 Jbeta primers. Per the study methods: Unique TCR beta chains totaled roughly 80 million in a later count, with roughly 11 million of them shared. Sequencing used immunoSEQ multiplex PCR; TCRdb keeps in-frame clones, though not all of them. V and J calls and clone size are those listed in that table; D and trimming were worked out from the DNA. The sample lists about 180,000 clones, roughly three quarters occurring once. The data derive from a study of cytomegalovirus exposure and HLA in healthy donors. J was trimmed by 5 bases and V by 5 bases; bases with no gene match: 4. The germline CDR1 and CDR2 sequences are SGHAT and FQDESV (reference sequence). This CDR3 region has 15 residues.

The source material was PBMCs. The sequence was obtained from a young woman in good health and CMV-seropositive. The chain has TRBV11-1 and TRBJ2-4, with TRBD2 matching 12 bases. This chain's CDR3 is CASSAWTSGENIQYF. CDR3 DNA: TGTGCCAGCAGCGCCTGGACTAGCGGGGAAAACATTCAGTACTTC. Full variable domain (remainder filled in from reference TRBV11-1 and TRBJ2-4): EAEVAQSPRYKITEKSQAVAFWCDPISGHATLYWYRQILGQGPELLVQFQDESVVDDSQLPKDRFSAERLKGVDSTLKIQPAELGDSAMYLCASSAWTSGENIQYFGAGTRLSVL.